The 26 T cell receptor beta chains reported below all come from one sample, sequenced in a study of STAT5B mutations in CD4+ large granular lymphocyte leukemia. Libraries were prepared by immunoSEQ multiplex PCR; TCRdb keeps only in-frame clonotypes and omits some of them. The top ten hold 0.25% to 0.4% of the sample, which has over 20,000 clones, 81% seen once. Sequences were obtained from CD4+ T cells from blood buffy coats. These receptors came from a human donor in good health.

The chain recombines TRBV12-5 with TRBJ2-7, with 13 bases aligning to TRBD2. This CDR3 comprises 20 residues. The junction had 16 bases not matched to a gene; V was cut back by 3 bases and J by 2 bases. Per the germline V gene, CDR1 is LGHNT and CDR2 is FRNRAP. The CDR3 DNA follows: TGTGCTAGTGGTTTCCGCCCGGGACTAGCGGGAAGCCGGGGGGCCTACGAGCAGTACTTC. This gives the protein CASGFRPGLAGSRGAYEQYF.

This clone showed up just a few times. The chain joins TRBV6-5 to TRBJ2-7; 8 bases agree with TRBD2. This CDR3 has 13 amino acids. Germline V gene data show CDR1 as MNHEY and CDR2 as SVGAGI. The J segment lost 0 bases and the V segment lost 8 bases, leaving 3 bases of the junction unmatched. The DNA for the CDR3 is TGTGCCAGCGCCGGGACTAGCTCCTACGAGCAGTACTTC. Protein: CASAGTSSYEQYF.

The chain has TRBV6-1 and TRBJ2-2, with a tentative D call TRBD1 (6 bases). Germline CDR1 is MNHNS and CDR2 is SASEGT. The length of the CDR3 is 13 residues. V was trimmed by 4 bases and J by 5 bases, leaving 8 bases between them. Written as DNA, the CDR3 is TGTGCCAGCAGTGTCCAGGGGACCGGGGAGCTGTTTTTT. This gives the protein CASSVQGTGELFF.

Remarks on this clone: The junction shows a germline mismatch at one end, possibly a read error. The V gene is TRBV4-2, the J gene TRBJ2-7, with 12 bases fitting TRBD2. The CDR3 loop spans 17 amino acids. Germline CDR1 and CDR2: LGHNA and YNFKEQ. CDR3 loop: CASSQALTSGSSYERYF. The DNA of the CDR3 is TGTGCCAGCAGCCAAGCATTGACTAGCGGGAGCTCCTACGAGCGGTACTTC.

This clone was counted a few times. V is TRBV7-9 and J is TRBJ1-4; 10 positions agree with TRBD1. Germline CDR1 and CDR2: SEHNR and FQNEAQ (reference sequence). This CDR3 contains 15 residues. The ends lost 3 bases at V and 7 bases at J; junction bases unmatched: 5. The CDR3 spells CASSLTGGAFEKLFF. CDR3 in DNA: TGTGCCAGCAGCTTGACAGGGGGCGCATTTGAAAAACTGTTTTTT. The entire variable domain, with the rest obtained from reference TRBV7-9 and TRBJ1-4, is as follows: DTGVSQNPRHKITKRGQNVTFRCDPISEHNRLYWYRQTLGQGPEFLTYFQNEAQLEKSRLLSDRFSAERPKGSFSTLEIQRTEQGDSAMYLCASSLTGGAFEKLFFGSGTQLSVL.

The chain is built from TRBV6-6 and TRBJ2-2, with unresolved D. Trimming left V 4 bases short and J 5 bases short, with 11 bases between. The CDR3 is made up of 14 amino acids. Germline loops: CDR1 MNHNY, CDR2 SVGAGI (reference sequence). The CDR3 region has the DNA TGTGCCAGCAGTTTCCGACTCACAACCGGGGAGCTGTTTTTT. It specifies CASSFRLTTGELFF.

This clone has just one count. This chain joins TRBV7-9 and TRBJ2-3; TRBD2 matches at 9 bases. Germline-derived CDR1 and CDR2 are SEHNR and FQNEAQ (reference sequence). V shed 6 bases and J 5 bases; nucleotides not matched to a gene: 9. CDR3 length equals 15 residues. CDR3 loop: CASRVSGRTGDTQYF. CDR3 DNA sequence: TGTGCCAGCAGGGTGAGCGGGAGGACGGGAGATACGCAGTATTTT.

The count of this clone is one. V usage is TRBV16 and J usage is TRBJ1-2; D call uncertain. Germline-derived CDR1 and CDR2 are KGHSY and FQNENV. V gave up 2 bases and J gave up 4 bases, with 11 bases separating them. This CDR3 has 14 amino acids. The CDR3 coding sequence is TGTGCCAGCAGCCAAAGAGGGCAGATCTATGGCTACACCTTC. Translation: CASSQRGQIYGYTF. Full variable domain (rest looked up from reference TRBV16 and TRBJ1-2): GEEVAQTPKHLVRGEGQKAKLYCAPIKGHSYVFWYQQVLKNEFKFLISFQNENVFDETGMPKERFSAKCLPNSPCSLEIQATKLEDSAVYFCASSQRGQIYGYTFGSGTRLTVV.

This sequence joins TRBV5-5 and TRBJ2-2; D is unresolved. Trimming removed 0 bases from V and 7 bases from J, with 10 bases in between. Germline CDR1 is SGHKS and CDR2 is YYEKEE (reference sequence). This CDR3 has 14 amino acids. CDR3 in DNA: TGTGCCAGCAGCTTGGGCAGTTGGAACGGGGAGCTGTTTTTT. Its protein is CASSLGSWNGELFF. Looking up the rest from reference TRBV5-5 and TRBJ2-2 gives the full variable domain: DAGVTQSPTHLIKTRGQQVTLRCSPISGHKSVSWYQQVLGQGPQFIFQYYEKEERGRGNFPDRFSARQFPNYSSELNVNALLLGDSALYLCASSLGSWNGELFFGEGSRLTVL.

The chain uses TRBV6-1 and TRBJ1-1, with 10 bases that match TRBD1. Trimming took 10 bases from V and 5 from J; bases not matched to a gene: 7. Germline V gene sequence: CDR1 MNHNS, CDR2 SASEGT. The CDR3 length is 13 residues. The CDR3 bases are TGTGCCACCCAGGACAGGGGGAAAACTGAAGCTTTCTTT. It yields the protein CATQDRGKTEAFF.

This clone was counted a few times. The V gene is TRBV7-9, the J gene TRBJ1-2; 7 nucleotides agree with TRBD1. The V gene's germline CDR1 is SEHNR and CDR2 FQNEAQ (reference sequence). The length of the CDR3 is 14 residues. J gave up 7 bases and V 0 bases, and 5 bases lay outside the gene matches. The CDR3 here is CASSLAHRGLGYTF. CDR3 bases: TGTGCCAGCAGCTTAGCTCACAGGGGTCTTGGCTACACCTTC. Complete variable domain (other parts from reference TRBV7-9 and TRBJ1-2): DTGVSQNPRHKITKRGQNVTFRCDPISEHNRLYWYRQTLGQGPEFLTYFQNEAQLEKSRLLSDRFSAERPKGSFSTLEIQRTEQGDSAMYLCASSLAHRGLGYTFGSGTRLTVV.

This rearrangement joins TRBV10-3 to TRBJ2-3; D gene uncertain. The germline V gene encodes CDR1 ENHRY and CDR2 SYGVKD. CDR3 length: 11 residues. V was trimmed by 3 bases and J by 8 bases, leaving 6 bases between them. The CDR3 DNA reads TGTGCCATCAGTGATCAGCGTACGCAGTATTTT. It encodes CAISDQRTQYF.

In DNA form, the CDR3 reads TGTGCCAGCAGCAGGACAGGGTTAAGTGGCTACACCTTC. As protein: CASSRTGLSGYTF. The V call is TRBV13, the J call TRBJ1-2, with TRBD1 identical over 8 bases. This CDR3 spans 13 amino acids. Trimming at V came to 5 bases and at J to 7 bases, leaving 6 bases not matched to a gene. The germline V gene has CDR1 PRHDT and CDR2 FYEKMQ (reference sequence).

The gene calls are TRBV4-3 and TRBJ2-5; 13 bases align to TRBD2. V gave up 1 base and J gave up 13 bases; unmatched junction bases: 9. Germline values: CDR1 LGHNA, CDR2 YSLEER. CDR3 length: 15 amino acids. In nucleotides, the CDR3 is TGCGCCAGCAGCCAAGGAAGACTAGCGGGAGGACCGACGTACTTC. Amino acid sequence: CASSQGRLAGGPTYF.

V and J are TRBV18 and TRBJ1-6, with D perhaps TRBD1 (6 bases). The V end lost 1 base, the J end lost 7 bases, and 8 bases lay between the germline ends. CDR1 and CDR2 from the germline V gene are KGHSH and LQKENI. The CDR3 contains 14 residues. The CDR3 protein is CASSPRQENSPLHF. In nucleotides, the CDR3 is TGTGCCAGCTCACCACGACAGGAAAATTCACCCCTCCACTTT.

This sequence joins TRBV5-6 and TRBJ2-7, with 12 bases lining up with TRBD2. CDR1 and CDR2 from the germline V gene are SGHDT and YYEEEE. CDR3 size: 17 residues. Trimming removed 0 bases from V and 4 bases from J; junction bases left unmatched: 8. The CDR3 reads CASSLGSQLAGGYEQYV. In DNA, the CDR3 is TGTGCCAGCAGCTTGGGCTCCCAACTAGCGGGGGGTTACGAGCAGTACGTC.

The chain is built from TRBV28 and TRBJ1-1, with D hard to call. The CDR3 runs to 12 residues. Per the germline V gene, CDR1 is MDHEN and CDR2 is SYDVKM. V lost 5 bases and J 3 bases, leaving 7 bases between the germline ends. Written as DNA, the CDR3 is TGTGCCAGCAGTAGGATGGACACTGAAGCTTTCTTT. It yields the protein CASSRMDTEAFF.

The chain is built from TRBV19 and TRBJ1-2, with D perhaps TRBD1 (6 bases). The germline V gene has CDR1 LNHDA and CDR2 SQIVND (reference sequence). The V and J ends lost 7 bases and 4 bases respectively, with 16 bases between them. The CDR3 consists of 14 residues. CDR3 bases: TGTGCCAGTAATCCACCGGGCAGGGGCTATGGCTACACCTTC. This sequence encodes CASNPPGRGYGYTF. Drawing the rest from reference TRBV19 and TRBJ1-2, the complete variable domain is DGGITQSPKYLFRKEGQNVTLSCEQNLNHDAMYWYRQDPGQGLRLIYYSQIVNDFQKGDIAEGYSVSREKKESFPLTVTSAQKNPTAFYLCASNPPGRGYGYTFGSGTRLTVV.

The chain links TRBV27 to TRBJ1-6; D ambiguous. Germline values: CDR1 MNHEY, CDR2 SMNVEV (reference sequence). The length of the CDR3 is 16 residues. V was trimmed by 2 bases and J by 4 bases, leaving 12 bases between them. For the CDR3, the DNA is TGTGCCAGCAGTTTAACGTTCGGCAGGTATAATTCACCCCTCCACTTT. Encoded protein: CASSLTFGRYNSPLHF.

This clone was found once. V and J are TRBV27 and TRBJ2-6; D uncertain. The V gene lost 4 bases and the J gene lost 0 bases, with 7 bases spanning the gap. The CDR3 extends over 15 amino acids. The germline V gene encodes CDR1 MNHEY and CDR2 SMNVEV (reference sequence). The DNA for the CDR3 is TGTGCCAGCAGTTCCCGAGGCTCTGGGGCCAACGTCCTGACTTTC. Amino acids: CASSSRGSGANVLTF.

The CDR3 DNA is TGTGCCTGGAGCCTAGCGGGAGGGGGCACAGATACGCAGTATTTT. Translation gives CAWSLAGGGTDTQYF. The rearrangement uses TRBV30 and TRBJ2-3; 12 positions agree with TRBD2. This CDR3 has 15 amino acids. The germline CDR1 and CDR2 sequences are GTSNPN and SVGIG (reference sequence). Unmatched junction bases numbered 2, after V lost 3 bases and J lost 1 base.

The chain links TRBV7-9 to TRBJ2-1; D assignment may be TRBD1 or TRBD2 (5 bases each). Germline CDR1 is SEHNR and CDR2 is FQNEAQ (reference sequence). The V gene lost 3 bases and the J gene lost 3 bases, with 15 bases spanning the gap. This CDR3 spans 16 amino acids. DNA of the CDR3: TGTGCCAGCAGCTTGCCATCCTGGGACGGCTACAATGAGCAGTTCTTC. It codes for CASSLPSWDGYNEQFF.

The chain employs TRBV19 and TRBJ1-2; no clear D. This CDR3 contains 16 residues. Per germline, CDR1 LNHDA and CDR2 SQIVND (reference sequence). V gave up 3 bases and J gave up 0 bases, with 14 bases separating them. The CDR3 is CASSIDSLSPNYGYTF. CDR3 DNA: TGTGCCAGTAGTATCGATTCCCTGTCACCTAACTATGGCTACACCTTC.

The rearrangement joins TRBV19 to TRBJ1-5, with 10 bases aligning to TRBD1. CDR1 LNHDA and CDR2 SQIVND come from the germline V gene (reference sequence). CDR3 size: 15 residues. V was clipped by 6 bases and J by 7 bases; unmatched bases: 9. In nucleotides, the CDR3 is TGTGCCAGTAGGGGACAGGGGAGTTTAAGGCAGCCCCAGCATTTT. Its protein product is CASRGQGSLRQPQHF.

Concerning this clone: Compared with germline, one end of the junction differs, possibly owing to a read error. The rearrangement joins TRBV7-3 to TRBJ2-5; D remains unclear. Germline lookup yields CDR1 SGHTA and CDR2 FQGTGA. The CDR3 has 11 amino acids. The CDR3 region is CASSLDGPHHF. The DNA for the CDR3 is TGTGCCAGCAGCTTAGACGGTCCTCACCACTTC.

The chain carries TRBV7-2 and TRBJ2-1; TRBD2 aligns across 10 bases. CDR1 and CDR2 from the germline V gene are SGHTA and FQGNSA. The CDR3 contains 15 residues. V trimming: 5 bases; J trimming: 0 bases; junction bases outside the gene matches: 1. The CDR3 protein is CASSRLAGSYNEQFF. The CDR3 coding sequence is TGTGCCAGCAGCAGACTAGCGGGCTCCTACAATGAGCAGTTCTTC.